These T cell receptor beta chains were read from a single sample in a study of T cell responses to AZD1222 COVID-19 vaccine. TCRdb's table, derived via immunoSEQ multiplex PCR, lists solely in-frame clones and lacks some. The data show 88,000 or so clones, with 85% to 90% seen just once and roughly 5.1% held by the top ten. The source was peripheral blood, collected 28 days after the second AZD1222 dose. The receptors shown here come from an adult who received the AZD1222 COVID-19 vaccine. Both conserved end residues are part of each CDR3. D genes are given only for firm matches. Rows may omit the clone size; those that give it use once, few, many or a size class.

clone size,D gene,V gene,J gene,CDR3 protein,CDR3 DNA
NA,NA,TRBV5-6,TRBJ1-2,CASTWDSLNYGYTF,TGTGCCAGCACCTGGGACTCTCTAAACTATGGCTACACCTTC
NA,TRBD2,TRBV5-1,TRBJ2-3,CASSSSGGSTDTQYF,TGCGCCAGCAGCTCTAGCGGGGGGAGCACAGATACGCAGTATTTT
NA,NA,TRBV5-1,TRBJ2-3,CASSLAPASTDTQYF,TGCGCCAGCAGCTTGGCCCCAGCTAGCACAGATACGCAGTATTTT
NA,NA,TRBV11-2,TRBJ2-3,CASSPAPDTQYF,TGTGCCAGCAGCCCCGCCCCAGATACGCAGTATTTT
NA,NA,TRBV18,TRBJ1-3,CATSPQKPAGNTIYF,TGTGCCACCTCCCCACAGAAGCCGGCTGGAAACACCATATATTTT
NA,TRBD2,TRBV5-1,TRBJ2-2,CASSLFGGESTGELFF,TGCGCCAGCAGCTTGTTTGGGGGGGAGAGCACCGGGGAGCTGTTTTTT
NA,TRBD1,TRBV7-8,TRBJ1-6,CASSLGRQGLYLHF,TGTGCCAGCAGCTTGGGCCGACAGGGGTTATACCTCCACTTT
NA,TRBD1,TRBV2,TRBJ1-2,CASSSRQGAYGYTF,TGTGCCAGCAGTTCCCGGCAGGGGGCTTATGGCTACACCTTC
NA,NA,TRBV7-9,TRBJ1-2,CASSSDFNYGYTF,TGTGCCAGCAGCTCAGACTTTAACTATGGCTACACCTTC
NA,NA,TRBV5-1,TRBJ2-3,CASSLEGKETDTQYF,TGCGCCAGCAGCTTGGAGGGGAAGGAAACAGATACGCAGTATTTT
NA,TRBD2,TRBV6-5,TRBJ2-5,CAMGTSGGARETQYF,TGTGCCATGGGGACTAGCGGGGGGGCCCGAGAGACCCAGTACTTC
NA,NA,TRBV29-1,TRBJ2-5,CSVGTPYQETQYF,TGCAGCGTTGGGACACCCTACCAAGAGACCCAGTACTTC
NA,TRBD2,TRBV3-1/TRBV3-2,TRBJ2-1,CASSQPRGGRNNEQFF,TGTGCCAGCAGCCAACCCCGGGGGGGTCGGAATAATGAGCAGTTCTTC
once,NA,TRBV5-1,TRBJ1-1,CASSFGVRGTEAFF,TGCGCCAGCAGCTTCGGGGTCAGGGGAACTGAAGCTTTCTTT
NA,NA,TRBV5-1,TRBJ1-1,CASSFSWENTEAFF,TGCGCCAGCAGCTTTAGTTGGGAGAACACTGAAGCTTTCTTT
NA,NA,TRBV18,TRBJ2-7,CASSPPARVYEQYF,TGTGCCAGCTCACCACCGGCCAGGGTTTACGAGCAGTACTTC
NA,TRBD1,TRBV5-1,TRBJ2-5,CASSLGQGGTQYF,TGCGCCAGCAGCTTAGGACAGGGCGGGACCCAGTACTTC
NA,TRBD1,TRBV19,TRBJ2-7,CASTPTGGFYEQYF,TGTGCCAGTACCCCGACAGGGGGCTTTTACGAGCAGTACTTC
NA,TRBD1,TRBV27,TRBJ1-6,CASSLMSVAGGTAPLHF,TGTGCCAGCAGTTTAATGTCGGTGGCAGGGGGCACGGCACCCCTCCACTTT
NA,TRBD2,TRBV7-7,TRBJ2-1,CASSKGLAGVNEQFF,TGTGCCAGCAGCAAGGGACTAGCGGGGGTCAATGAGCAGTTCTTC
NA,NA,TRBV3-1/TRBV3-2,TRBJ1-5,CASSSGSQPQHF,TGTGCCAGCAGCAGCGGAAGTCAGCCCCAGCATTTT
NA,NA,TRBV5-1,TRBJ1-3,CASSFGNLGSGNTIYF,TGCGCCAGCAGCTTCGGCAATTTGGGCTCTGGAAACACCATATATTTT
NA,TRBD1,TRBV19,TRBJ1-2,CASAFSSRGQWRGYTF,TGTGCCAGCGCCTTTTCTTCTAGGGGGCAGTGGAGGGGCTACACCTTC
NA,NA,TRBV15,TRBJ2-7,CATSPDGVYEQYF,TGTGCCACCAGCCCAGATGGGGTCTACGAGCAGTACTTC
NA,NA,TRBV7-3,TRBJ1-6,CASSLGGSSSPLHF,TGTGCCAGCAGCTTAGGGGGTTCTTCTTCACCCCTCCACTTT
NA,TRBD1,TRBV5-4,TRBJ2-5,CASSLGQVQETQYF,TGTGCCAGCAGCCTTGGACAGGTCCAAGAGACCCAGTACTTC
NA,NA,TRBV19,TRBJ2-7,CASSRDTEFYEQYF,TGTGCCAGCTCCCGGGACACAGAGTTCTACGAGCAGTACTTC
NA,NA,TRBV5-1,TRBJ2-7,CASSLGLGSYYEQYF,TGCGCCAGCAGCTTGGGGTTGGGCAGTTACTACGAGCAGTACTTC
NA,NA,TRBV3-1/TRBV3-2,TRBJ2-7,CASSPFYSYEQYF,TGTGCCAGCAGTCCCTTCTACTCCTACGAGCAGTACTTC
NA,TRBD1,TRBV7-9,TRBJ2-3,CASSSSGGADTQYF,TGTGCCAGCAGCTCCTCAGGGGGTGCAGATACGCAGTATTTT
NA,NA,TRBV3-1/TRBV3-2,TRBJ1-1,CASSQESRGRDEAFF,TGTGCCAGCAGCCAAGAGAGCCGAGGGCGAGATGAAGCTTTCTTT
once,NA,TRBV18,TRBJ1-2,CASSPLENYGYTF,TGTGCCAGCTCACCACTAGAAAACTATGGCTACACCTTC
NA,TRBD1,TRBV19,TRBJ1-2,CASRDEGQGDGYTF,TGTGCCAGTAGAGACGAGGGACAGGGGGATGGCTACACCTTC
NA,NA,TRBV15,TRBJ2-1,CATSPGGVRANEQFF,TGTGCCACCAGCCCAGGTGGGGTGAGGGCCAATGAGCAGTTCTTC
NA,TRBD1,TRBV6-5,TRBJ2-7,CASRTDRGLGEQYF,TGTGCCAGCAGGACCGACAGGGGGCTTGGCGAGCAGTACTTC
few,NA,TRBV5-1,TRBJ2-2,CASSAGSGSTGELFF,TGCGCCAGCAGCGCTGGATCGGGGAGCACCGGGGAGCTGTTTTTT
NA,NA,TRBV18,TRBJ2-3,CASSASQPLTDTQYF,TGTGCCAGCTCGGCTTCCCAGCCCCTCACAGATACGCAGTATTTT
NA,NA,TRBV27,TRBJ2-2,CASIGAGGRTGELFF,TGTGCCAGCATTGGGGCAGGGGGGCGCACCGGGGAGCTGTTTTTT
NA,TRBD1,TRBV2,TRBJ1-2,CASSDPDRVYGYTF,TGTGCCAGCAGCGATCCGGACAGGGTATATGGCTACACCTTC
NA,NA,TRBV4-1,TRBJ1-2,CASSQVFSRTGYTF,TGCGCCAGCAGCCAAGTTTTTTCCAGAACTGGCTACACCTTC
NA,NA,TRBV3-1/TRBV3-2,TRBJ2-3,CASSQGPSQYF,TGTGCCAGCAGCCAAGGCCCATCGCAGTATTTT
NA,TRBD1,TRBV14,TRBJ1-3,CASSQAGTVSGNTIYF,TGTGCCAGCAGCCAAGCCGGGACAGTCTCTGGAAACACCATATATTTT
NA,NA,TRBV5-1,TRBJ2-4,CASSLAFGGLGSDIQYF,TGCGCCAGCAGCTTGGCATTTGGGGGCCTAGGCTCGGACATTCAGTACTTC
NA,NA,TRBV5-4,TRBJ2-1,CATLSVNDNEQFF,TGTGCCACCCTTTCGGTTAACGACAATGAGCAGTTCTTC
NA,NA,TRBV19,TRBJ1-5,CASSMGRGYSNQPQHF,TGTGCCAGTAGTATGGGAAGGGGGTATAGCAATCAGCCCCAGCATTTT